This T cell receptor (beta chain) emerged from a study of cytomegalovirus exposure and HLA in healthy donors. Germline CDR1 and CDR2: SGHRS and YFSETQ. CDR3 length: 15 amino acids. V lost 0 bases and J lost 10; bases outside the gene matches: 12. PCR employed 60 Vbeta and 13 Jbeta primers. Sequenced by immunoSEQ multiplex PCR; TCRdb stores in-frame clones only, minus some. The sample lists some 190,000 clones, about four fifths occurring once. Material for sequencing was PBMCs. The sequence came from a man aged 35-49 years in good health and CMV-seropositive. The rearrangement joins TRBV5-1 to TRBJ1-2; 7 bases fit TRBD1. This CDR3 is CASSLGQGGTMDYTF. CDR3 in DNA: TGCGCCAGCAGCTTGGGGCAGGGGGGAACTATGGACTACACCTTC.